This T cell receptor beta chain was identified in a study of cytomegalovirus exposure and HLA in healthy donors. Amplification used 60 Vbeta primers and 13 Jbeta primers. Clones were sequenced by immunoSEQ multiplex PCR, and TCRdb holds only the in-frame ones, with some missing. The table includes 90,000 to 110,000 clones, around 73% detected once. CDR1 and CDR2 (germline): MNHEY, SVGAGI. The CDR3 contains 11 residues. Trimming cost V 6 bases and J 8 bases, with 10 bases left between them. The material sequenced was PBMCs. The TCR comes from a man aged 25-45 years in good health and CMV-seronegative. J is TRBJ1-1 and V is TRBV6-5, with D tentatively TRBD1 (6 bases). The CDR3 loop is CASRNRVEAFF. The CDR3 region has the DNA TGTGCCAGCAGAAACAGGGTGGAAGCTTTCTTT.